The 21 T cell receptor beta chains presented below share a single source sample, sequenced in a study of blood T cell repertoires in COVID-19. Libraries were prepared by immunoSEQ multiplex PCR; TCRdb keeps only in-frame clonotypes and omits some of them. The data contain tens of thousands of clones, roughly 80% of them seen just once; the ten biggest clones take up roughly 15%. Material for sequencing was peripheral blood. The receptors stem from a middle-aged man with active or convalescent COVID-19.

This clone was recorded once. The CDR3 bases are TGTGCCAGCAGCCAAACTCTAACGGGGGGTGAAAAACTGTTTTTT. Protein product: CASSQTLTGGEKLFF. The chain has TRBV4-2 and TRBJ1-4; a possible D gene is TRBD1 (5 bases). Per germline, CDR1 LGHNA and CDR2 YNFKEQ. Trimming shortened V by 2 bases and J by 7 bases, and 14 bases separated the two germline ends. The length of the CDR3 is 15 residues.

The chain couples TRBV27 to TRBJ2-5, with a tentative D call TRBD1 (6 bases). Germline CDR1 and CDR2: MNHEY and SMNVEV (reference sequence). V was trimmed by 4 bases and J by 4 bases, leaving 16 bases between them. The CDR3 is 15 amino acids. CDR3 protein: CASSSTFKQGETQYF. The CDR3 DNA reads TGTGCCAGCAGTTCAACCTTTAAACAGGGAGAGACCCAGTACTTC.

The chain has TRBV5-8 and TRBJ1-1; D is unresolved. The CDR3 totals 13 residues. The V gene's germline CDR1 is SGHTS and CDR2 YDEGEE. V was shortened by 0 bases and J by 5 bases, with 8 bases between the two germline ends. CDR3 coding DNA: TGTGCCAGCAGCTTGGCCGCGGGGACTGAAGCTTTCTTT. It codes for CASSLAAGTEAFF.

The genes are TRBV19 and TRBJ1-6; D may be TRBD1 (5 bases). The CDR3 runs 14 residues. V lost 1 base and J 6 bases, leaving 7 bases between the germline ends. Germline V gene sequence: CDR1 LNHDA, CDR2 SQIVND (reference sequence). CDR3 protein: CASSIGTLNSPLHF. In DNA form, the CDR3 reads TGTGCCAGTAGTATAGGGACACTTAATTCACCCCTCCACTTT.

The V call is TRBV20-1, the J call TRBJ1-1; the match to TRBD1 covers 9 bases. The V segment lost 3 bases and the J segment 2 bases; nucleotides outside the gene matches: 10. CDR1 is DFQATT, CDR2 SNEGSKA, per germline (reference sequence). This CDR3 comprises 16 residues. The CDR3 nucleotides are TGCAGTGCTAGTAGCACGTTGGGACAGGGCAACACTGAAGCTTTCTTT. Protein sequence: CSASSTLGQGNTEAFF.

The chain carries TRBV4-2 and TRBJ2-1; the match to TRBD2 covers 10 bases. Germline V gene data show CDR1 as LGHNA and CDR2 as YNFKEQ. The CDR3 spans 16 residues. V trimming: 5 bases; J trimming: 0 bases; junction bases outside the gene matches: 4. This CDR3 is CASSSQRGGSYNEQFF. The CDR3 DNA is TGTGCCAGCAGCTCACAGCGGGGGGGCTCCTACAATGAGCAGTTCTTC.

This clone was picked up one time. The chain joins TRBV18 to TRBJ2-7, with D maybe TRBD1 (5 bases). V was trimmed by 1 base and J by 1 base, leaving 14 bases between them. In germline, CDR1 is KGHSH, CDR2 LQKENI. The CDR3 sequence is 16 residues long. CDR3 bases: TGTGCCAGCTCACCACGTCCTCGACAGAAATCCTACGAGCAGTACTTC. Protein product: CASSPRPRQKSYEQYF. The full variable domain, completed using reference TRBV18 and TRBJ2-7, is NAGVMQNPRHLVRRRGQEARLRCSPMKGHSHVYWYRQLPEEGLKFMVYLQKENIIDESGMPKERFSAEFPKEGPSILRIQQVVRGDSAAYFCASSPRPRQKSYEQYFGPGTRLTVT.

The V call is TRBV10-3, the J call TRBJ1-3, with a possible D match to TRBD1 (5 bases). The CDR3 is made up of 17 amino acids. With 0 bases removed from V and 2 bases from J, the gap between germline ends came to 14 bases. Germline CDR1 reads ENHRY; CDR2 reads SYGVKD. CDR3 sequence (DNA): TGTGCCATCAGTGAGTCCGGGTCAGGGTACCCTGGAAACACCATATATTTT. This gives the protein CAISESGSGYPGNTIYF.

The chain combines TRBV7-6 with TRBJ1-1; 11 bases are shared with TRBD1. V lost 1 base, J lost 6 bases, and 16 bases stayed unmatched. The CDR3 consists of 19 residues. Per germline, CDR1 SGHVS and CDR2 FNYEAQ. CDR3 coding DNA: TGTGCCAGCAGCTTAGAGAGGAATAGGACAGGGGGCTTGACGGCTGAAGCTTTCTTT. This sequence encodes CASSLERNRTGGLTAEAFF.

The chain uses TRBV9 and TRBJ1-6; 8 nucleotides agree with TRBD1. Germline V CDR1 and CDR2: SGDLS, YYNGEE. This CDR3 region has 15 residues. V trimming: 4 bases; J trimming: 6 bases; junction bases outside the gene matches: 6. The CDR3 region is CASSSGDRTNSPLHF. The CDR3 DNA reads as TGTGCCAGCAGCTCCGGGGACAGGACTAATTCACCCCTCCACTTT.

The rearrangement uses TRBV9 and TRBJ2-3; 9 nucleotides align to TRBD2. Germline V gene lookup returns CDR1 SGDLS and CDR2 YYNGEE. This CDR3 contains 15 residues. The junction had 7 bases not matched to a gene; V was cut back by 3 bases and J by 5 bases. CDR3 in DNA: TGTGCCAGCAGCGCCAGGGGACTAGCTGGAGATACGCAGTATTTT. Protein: CASSARGLAGDTQYF.

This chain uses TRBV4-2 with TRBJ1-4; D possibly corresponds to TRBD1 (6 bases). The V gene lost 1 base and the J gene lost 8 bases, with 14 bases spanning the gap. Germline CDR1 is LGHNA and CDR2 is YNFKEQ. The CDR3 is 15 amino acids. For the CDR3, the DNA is TGTGCCAGCAGCCAAGGGAACAGGGAACGAGAAAAACTGTTTTTT. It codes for CASSQGNREREKLFF.

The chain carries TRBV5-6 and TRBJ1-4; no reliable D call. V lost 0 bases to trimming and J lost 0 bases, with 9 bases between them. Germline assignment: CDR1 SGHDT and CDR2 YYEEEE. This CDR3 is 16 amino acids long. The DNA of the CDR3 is TGTGCCAGCAGCTTGGGGAGTTTGGCAACTAATGAAAAACTGTTTTTT. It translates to CASSLGSLATNEKLFF. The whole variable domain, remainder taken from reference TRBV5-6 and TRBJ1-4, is DAGVTQSPTHLIKTRGQQVTLRCSPKSGHDTVSWYQQALGQGPQFIFQYYEEEERQRGNFPDRFSGHQFPNYSSELNVNALLLGDSALYLCASSLGSLATNEKLFFGSGTQLSVL.

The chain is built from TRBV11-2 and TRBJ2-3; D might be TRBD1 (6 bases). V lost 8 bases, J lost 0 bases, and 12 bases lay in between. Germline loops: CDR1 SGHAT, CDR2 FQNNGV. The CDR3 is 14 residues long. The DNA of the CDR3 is TGTGCCAGCTTTCGGGACATTAGCACAGATACGCAGTATTTT. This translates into CASFRDISTDTQYF.

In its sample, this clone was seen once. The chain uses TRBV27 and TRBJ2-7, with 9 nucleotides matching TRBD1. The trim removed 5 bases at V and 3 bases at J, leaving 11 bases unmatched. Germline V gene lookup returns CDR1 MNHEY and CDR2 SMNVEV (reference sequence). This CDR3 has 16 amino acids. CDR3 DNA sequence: TGTGCCAGCAGTCCTAGGAGGGGACAGGGTGTCTACGAGCAGTACTTC. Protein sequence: CASSPRRGQGVYEQYF.

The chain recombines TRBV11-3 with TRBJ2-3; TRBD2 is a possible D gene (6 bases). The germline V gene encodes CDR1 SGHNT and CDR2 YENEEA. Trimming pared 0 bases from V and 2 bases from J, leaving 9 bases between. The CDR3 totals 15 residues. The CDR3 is CASSLDGRTTDTQYF. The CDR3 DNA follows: TGTGCCAGCAGCTTAGATGGGAGGACCACAGATACGCAGTATTTT.

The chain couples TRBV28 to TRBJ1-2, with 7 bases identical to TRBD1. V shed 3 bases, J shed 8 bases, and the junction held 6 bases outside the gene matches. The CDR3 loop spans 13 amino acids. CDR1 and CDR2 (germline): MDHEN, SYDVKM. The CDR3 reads CASSLGRQGGYTF. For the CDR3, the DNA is TGTGCCAGCAGTTTGGGGAGACAGGGCGGCTACACCTTC.

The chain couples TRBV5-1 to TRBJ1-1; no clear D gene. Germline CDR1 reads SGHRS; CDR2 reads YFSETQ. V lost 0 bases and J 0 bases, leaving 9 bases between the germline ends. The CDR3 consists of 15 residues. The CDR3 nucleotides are TGCGCCAGCAGCTTGGAAGGACTCATGAACACTGAAGCTTTCTTT. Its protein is CASSLEGLMNTEAFF.

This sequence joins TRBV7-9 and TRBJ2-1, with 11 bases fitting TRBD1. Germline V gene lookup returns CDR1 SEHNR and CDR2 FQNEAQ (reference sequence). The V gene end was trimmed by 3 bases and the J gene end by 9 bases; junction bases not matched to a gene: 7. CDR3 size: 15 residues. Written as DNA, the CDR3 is TGTGCCAGCAGCTTCGGACAGGGGGCGACCGGTGAGCAGTTCTTC. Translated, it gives CASSFGQGATGEQFF.

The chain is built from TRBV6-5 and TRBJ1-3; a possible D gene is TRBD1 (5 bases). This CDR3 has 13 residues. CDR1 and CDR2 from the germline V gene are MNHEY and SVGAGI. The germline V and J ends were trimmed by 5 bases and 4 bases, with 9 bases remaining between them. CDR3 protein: CASSTPGGNTIYF. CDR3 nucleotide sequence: TGTGCCAGCAGTACACCAGGGGGAAACACCATATATTTT.

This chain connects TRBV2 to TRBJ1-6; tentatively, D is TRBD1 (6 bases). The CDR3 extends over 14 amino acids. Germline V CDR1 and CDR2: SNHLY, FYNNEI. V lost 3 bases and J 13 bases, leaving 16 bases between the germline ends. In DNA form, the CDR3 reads TGTGCCAGCAGTGAGAGGGGAGGGGGTTCTCCCCTCCACTTT. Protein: CASSERGGGSPLHF.